This T cell receptor beta chain was sequenced during a study of technical replicates of blood from a few donors. Losses at the gene ends were 1 base for V and 9 bases for J; bases not matched to a gene: 11. There are 16 residues in the CDR3. Germline values: CDR1 LGHNA, CDR2 YSLEER. Profiled with immunoSEQ multiplex PCR; TCRdb holds only in-frame clones, not every one. The table lists under 75,000 clones, roughly 86% of them singletons. Sample: PBMCs. This receptor was obtained from a human donor in good health. Some clones in this sample may be carry-over from other donors' samples. The rearrangement joins TRBV4-3 to TRBJ2-1; the match to TRBD2 covers 8 bases. CDR3: CASSQGASGRGLEQFF. CDR3 in DNA: TGCGCCAGCAGCCAAGGTGCCAGCGGGAGAGGCCTTGAGCAGTTCTTC.